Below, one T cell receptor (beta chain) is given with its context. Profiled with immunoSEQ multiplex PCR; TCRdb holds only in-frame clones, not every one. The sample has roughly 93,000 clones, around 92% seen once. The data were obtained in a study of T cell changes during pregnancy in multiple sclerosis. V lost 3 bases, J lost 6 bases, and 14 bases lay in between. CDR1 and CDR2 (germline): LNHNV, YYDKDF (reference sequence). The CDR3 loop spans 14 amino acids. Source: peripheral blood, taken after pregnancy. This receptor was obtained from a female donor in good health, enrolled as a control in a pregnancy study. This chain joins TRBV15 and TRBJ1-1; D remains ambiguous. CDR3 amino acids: CATSSIRDRPEAFF. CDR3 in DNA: TGTGCCACCAGCAGTATACGGGATCGTCCTGAAGCTTTCTTT.